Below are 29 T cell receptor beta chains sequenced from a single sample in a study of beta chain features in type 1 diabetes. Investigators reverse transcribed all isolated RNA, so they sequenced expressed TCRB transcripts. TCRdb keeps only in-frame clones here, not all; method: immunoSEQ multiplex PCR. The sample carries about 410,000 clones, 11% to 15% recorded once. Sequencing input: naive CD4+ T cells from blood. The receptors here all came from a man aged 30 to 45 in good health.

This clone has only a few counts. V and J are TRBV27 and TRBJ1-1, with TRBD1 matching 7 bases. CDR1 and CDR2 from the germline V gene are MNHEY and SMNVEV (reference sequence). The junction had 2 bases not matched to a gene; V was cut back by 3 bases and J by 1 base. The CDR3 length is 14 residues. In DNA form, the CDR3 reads TGTGCCAGCAGTTTCTCAGGGGGGAACACTGAAGCTTTCTTT. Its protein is CASSFSGGNTEAFF.

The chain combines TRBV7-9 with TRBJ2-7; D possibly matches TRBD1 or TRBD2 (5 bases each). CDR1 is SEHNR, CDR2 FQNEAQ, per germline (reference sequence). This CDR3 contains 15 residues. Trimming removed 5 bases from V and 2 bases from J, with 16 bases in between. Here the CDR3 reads CASSRGLGETYEQYF. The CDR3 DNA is TGTGCCAGCAGCAGAGGGTTAGGGGAAACCTACGAGCAGTACTTC.

The DNA for the CDR3 is TGTGCCAGCTCACCACAGTTTGACAGTTCCTACGAGCAGTACTTC. Residues: CASSPQFDSSYEQYF. V usage is TRBV18 and J usage is TRBJ2-7; possibly TRBD1 for D (5 bases). Per germline, CDR1 KGHSH and CDR2 LQKENI. V lost 1 base and J 1 base, leaving 11 bases between the germline ends. CDR3 length equals 15 residues.

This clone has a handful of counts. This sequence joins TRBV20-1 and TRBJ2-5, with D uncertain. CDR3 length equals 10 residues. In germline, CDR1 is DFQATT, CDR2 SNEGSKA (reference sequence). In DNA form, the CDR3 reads TGCTCCTTTAGGAAAGAGACCCAGTACTTC. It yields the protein CSFRKETQYF.

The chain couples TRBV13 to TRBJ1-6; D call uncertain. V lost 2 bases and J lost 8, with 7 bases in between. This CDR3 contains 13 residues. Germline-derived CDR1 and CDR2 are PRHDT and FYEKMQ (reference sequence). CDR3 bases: TGTGCCAGCAGCTTATATCGAGATTCACCCCTCCACTTT. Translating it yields CASSLYRDSPLHF.

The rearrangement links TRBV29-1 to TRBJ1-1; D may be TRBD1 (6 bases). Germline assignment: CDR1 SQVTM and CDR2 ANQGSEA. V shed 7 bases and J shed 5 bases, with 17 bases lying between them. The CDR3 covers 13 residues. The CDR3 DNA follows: TGCAGCGCTCACGAGGGGGGGCCTACTGAAGCTTTCTTT. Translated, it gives CSAHEGGPTEAFF.

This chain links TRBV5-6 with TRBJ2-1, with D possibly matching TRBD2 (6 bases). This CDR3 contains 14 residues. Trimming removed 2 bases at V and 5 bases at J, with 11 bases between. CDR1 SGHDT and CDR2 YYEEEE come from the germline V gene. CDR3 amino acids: CASSFTGRDNEQFF. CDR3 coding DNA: TGTGCCAGCAGCTTCACCGGGAGAGACAATGAGCAGTTCTTC.

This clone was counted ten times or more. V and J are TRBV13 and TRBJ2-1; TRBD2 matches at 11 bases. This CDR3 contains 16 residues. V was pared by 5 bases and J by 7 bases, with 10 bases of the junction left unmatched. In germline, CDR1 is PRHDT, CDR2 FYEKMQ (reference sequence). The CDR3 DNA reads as TGTGCCAGCAGCCCACTAGCGGGAGCAAGGGGGAATGAGCAGTTCTTC. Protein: CASSPLAGARGNEQFF.

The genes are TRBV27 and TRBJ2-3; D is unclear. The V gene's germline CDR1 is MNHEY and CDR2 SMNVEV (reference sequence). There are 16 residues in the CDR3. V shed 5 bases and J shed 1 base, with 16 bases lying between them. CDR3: CASSPDLGRRTDTQYF. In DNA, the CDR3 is TGTGCCAGCAGTCCTGACTTGGGTCGTCGCACAGATACGCAGTATTTT.

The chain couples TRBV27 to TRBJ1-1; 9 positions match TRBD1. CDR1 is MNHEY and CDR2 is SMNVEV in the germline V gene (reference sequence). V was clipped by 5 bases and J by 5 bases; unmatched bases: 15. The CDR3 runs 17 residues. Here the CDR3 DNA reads TGTGCCAGCAGTCCCAGAGTCGGGACAGGGCCTCGGACTGAAGCTTTCTTT. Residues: CASSPRVGTGPRTEAFF.

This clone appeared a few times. CDR3 in amino acids: CATPVGGLAHEQFF. The DNA for the CDR3 is TGTGCCACCCCAGTGGGGGGGCTTGCCCATGAGCAGTTCTTC. This chain connects TRBV2 to TRBJ2-1, with D maybe TRBD2 (7 bases). The CDR3 is made up of 14 amino acids. Trimming took off 10 bases at V and 8 bases at J, with 21 bases between the two ends. CDR1 and CDR2 (germline): SNHLY, FYNNEI.

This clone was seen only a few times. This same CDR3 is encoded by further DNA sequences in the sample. The CDR3 reads CAWSKGLAVYNEQFF. The DNA for the CDR3 is TGTGCCTGGAGTAAAGGCCTAGCGGTGTACAATGAGCAGTTCTTC. This chain links TRBV30 with TRBJ2-1, with 7 bases identical to TRBD2. Germline trimming cut 2 bases from V and 4 bases from J; bases unmatched to any gene: 8. Germline values: CDR1 GTSNPN, CDR2 SVGIG (reference sequence). There are 15 residues in the CDR3.

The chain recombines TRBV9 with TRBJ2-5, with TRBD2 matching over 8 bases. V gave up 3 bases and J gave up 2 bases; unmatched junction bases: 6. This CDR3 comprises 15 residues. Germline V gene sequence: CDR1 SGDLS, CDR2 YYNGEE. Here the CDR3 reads CASSGTSLGQETQYF. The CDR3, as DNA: TGTGCCAGCAGCGGGACTAGCCTTGGGCAAGAGACCCAGTACTTC.

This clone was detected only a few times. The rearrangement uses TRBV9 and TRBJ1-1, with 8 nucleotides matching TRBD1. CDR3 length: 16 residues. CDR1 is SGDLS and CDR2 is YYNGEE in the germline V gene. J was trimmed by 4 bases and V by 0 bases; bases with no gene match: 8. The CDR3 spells CASSVGTGRSGTEAFF. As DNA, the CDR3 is TGTGCCAGCAGCGTAGGGACAGGGCGATCGGGCACTGAAGCTTTCTTT.

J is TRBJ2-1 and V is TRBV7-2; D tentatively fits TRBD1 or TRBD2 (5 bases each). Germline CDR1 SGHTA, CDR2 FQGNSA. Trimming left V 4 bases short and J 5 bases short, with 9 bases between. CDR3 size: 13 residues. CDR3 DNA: TGTGCCAGCAGCTGGGGGAGAAACAATGAGCAGTTCTTC. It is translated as CASSWGRNNEQFF. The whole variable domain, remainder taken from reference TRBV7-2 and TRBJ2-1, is GAGVSQSPSNKVTEKGKDVELRCDPISGHTALYWYRQSLGQGLEFLIYFQGNSAPDKSGLPSDRFSAERTGGSVSTLTIQRTQQEDSAVYLCASSWGRNNEQFFGPGTRLTVL.

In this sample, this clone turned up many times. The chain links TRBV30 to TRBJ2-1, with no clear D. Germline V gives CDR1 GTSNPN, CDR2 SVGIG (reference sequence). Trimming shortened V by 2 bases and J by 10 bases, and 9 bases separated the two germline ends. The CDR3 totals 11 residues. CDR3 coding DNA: TGTGCCTGGAGTACTGAGCCGGAGCAGTTCTTC. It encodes CAWSTEPEQFF.

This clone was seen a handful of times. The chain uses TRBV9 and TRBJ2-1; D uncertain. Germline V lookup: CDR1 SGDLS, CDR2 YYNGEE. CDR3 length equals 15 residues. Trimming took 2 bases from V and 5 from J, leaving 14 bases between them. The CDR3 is CASSVSGLYNNEQFF. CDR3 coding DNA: TGTGCCAGCAGCGTCTCGGGTTTATACAACAATGAGCAGTTCTTC.

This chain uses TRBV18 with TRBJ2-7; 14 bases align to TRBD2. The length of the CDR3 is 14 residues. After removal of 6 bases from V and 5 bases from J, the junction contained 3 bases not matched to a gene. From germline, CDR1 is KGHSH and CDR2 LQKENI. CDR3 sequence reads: CASSRTSGRNEQYV. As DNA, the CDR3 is TGTGCCAGCTCGCGGACTAGCGGGAGGAACGAGCAGTACGTC.

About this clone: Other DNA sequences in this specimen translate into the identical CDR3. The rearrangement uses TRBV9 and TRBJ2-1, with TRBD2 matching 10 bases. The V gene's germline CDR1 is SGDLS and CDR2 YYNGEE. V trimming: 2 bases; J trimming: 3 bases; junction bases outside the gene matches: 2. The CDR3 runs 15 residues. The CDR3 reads CASSVRTSGYNEQFF. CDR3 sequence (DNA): TGTGCCAGCAGCGTTAGGACTAGCGGCTACAATGAGCAGTTCTTC.

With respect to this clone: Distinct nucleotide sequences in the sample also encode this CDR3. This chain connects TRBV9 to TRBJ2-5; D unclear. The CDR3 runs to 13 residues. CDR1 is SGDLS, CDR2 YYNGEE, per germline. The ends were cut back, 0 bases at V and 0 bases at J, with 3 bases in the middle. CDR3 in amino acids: CASSVAYQETQYF. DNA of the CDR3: TGTGCCAGCAGCGTAGCCTACCAAGAGACCCAGTACTTC.

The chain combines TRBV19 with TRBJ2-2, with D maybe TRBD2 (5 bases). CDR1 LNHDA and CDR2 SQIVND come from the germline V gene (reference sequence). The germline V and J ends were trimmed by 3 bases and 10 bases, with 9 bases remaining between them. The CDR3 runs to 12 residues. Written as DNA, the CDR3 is TGTGCCAGTAGTATCGGGGTCTCGGAGCTGTTTTTT. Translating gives CASSIGVSELFF.

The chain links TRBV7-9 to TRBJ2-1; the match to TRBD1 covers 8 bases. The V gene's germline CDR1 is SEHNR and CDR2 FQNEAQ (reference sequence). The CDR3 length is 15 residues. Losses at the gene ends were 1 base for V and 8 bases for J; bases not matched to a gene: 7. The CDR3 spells CASSLEAGGLDEQFF. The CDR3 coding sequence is TGTGCCAGCAGCTTAGAGGCAGGGGGCTTGGATGAGCAGTTCTTC.

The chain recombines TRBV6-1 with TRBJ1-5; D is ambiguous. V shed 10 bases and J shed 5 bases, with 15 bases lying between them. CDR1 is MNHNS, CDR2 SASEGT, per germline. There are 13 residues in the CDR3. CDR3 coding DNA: TGTGCCACCGAGAGGGAGGGCGATCAGCCCCAGCATTTT. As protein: CATEREGDQPQHF.

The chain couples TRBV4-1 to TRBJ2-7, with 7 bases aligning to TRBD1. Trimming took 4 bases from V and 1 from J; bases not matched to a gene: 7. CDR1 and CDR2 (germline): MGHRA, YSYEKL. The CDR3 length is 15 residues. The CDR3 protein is CASSRPGGYSYEQYF. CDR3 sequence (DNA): TGCGCCAGCAGCCGGCCAGGGGGATATTCCTACGAGCAGTACTTC.

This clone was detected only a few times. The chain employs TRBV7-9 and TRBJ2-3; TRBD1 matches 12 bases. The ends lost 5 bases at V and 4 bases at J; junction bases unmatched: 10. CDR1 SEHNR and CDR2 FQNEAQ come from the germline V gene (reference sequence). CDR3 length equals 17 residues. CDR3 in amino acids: CASSPGTGGAGPDTQYF. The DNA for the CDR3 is TGTGCCAGCAGCCCGGGGACAGGGGGCGCGGGCCCAGATACGCAGTATTTT.

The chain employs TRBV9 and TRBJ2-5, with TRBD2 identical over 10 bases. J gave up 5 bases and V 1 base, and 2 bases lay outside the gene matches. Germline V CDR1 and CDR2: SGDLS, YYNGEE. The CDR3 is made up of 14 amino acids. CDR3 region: CASSVTSGVETQYF. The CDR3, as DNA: TGTGCCAGCAGCGTAACTAGCGGGGTTGAGACCCAGTACTTC. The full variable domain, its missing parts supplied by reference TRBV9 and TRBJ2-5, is DSGVTQTPKHLITATGQRVTLRCSPRSGDLSVYWYQQSLDQGLQFLIQYYNGEERAKGNILERFSAQQFPDLHSELNLSSLELGDSALYFCASSVTSGVETQYFGPGTRLLVL.

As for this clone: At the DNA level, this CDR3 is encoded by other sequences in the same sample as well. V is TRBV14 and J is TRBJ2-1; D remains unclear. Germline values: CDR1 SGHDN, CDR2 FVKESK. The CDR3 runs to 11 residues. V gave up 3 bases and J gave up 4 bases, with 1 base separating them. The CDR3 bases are TGTGCCAGCAGCCATTACAATGAGCAGTTCTTC. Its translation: CASSHYNEQFF.

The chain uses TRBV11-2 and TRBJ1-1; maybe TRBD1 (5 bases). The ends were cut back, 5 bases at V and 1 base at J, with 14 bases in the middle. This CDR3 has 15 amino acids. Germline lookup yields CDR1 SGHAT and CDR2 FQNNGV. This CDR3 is CASSPAGAGNTEAFF. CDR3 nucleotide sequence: TGTGCCAGCAGCCCCGCCGGGGCAGGGAACACTGAAGCTTTCTTT.

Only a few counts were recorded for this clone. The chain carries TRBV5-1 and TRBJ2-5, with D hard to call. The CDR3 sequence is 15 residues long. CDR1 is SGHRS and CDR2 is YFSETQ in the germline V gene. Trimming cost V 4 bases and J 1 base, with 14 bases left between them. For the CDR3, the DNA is TGCGCCAGCAGCCCGAAAAGAAGGCGCCAAGAGACCCAGTACTTC. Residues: CASSPKRRRQETQYF. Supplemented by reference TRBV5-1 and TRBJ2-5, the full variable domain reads KAGVTQTPRYLIKTRGQQVTLSCSPISGHRSVSWYQQTPGQGLQFLFEYFSETQRNKGNFPGRFSGRQFSNSRSEMNVSTLELGDSALYLCASSPKRRRQETQYFGPGTRLLVL.